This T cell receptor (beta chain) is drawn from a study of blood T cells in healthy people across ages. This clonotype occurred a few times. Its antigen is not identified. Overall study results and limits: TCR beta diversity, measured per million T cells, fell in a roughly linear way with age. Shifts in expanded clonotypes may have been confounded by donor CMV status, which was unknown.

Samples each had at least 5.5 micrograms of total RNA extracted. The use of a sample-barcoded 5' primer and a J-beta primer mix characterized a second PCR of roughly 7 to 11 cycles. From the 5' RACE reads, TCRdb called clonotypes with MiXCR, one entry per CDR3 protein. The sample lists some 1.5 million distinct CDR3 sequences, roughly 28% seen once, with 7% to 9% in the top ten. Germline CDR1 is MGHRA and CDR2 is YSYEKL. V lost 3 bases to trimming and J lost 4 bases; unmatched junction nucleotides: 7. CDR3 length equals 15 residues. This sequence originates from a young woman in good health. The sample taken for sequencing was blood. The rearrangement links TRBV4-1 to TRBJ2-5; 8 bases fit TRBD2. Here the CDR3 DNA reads TGCGCCAGCAGCCAGTCGGGGGGGGAATCAGAGACCCAGTACTTC. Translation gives CASSQSGGESETQYF.